The 16 T cell receptor beta chains reported below all come from one sample, sequenced in a study of T cells in localized non-small cell lung cancer (dated by TCRdb to 2018 to 2021). The library relied on the immunoSEQ multiplex PCR assay. TCRdb mirrors the immuneACCESS table, restricted to in-frame sequences. Some clones are absent from its copies; in checked studies, under half trace to an unresolved V gene, and the reason for the others is unknown. This sample holds tens of thousands of clones; about 85% were observed only once. The ten largest clones capture approximately 16% of the sample. Specimen: PBMCs, collected before any cancer treatment. Source of these receptors: a woman between 35 and 70 years old with stage II squamous cell lung carcinoma.

The chain uses TRBV19 and TRBJ2-5, with a weak D call TRBD2 (5 bases). In germline, CDR1 is LNHDA, CDR2 SQIVND (reference sequence). The ends were cut back, 6 bases at V and 5 bases at J, with 16 bases in the middle. This CDR3 has 14 residues. CDR3 amino acids: CASRSRTGVETQYF. The CDR3 DNA reads as TGTGCCAGTAGATCGAGGACTGGGGTGGAGACCCAGTACTTC.

The chain carries TRBV9 and TRBJ2-2; D gene uncertain. Germline CDR1 reads SGDLS; CDR2 reads YYNGEE. V dropped 0 bases and J dropped 5 bases, with 8 bases sitting between them. CDR3 length equals 14 residues. CDR3 in amino acids: CASSVEIGTGELFF. DNA of the CDR3: TGTGCCAGCAGCGTAGAAATTGGGACCGGGGAGCTGTTTTTT.

The chain links TRBV2 to TRBJ2-7; possibly TRBD1 or TRBD2 for D (7 bases each). CDR3 length: 13 amino acids. The V end was cut by 6 bases, the J end by 4 bases, with 13 bases between. Germline CDR1 reads SNHLY; CDR2 reads FYNNEI. The CDR3 region is CASSGQGGYEQYF. The CDR3 coding sequence is TGTGCCAGCAGCGGCCAGGGGGGGTACGAGCAGTACTTC. The whole variable domain, remainder taken from reference TRBV2 and TRBJ2-7, is EPEVTQTPSHQVTQMGQEVILRCVPISNHLYFYWYRQILGQKVEFLVSFYNNEISEKSEIFDDQFSVERPDGSNFTLKIRSTKLEDSAMYFCASSGQGGYEQYFGPGTRLTVT.

The chain recombines TRBV5-4 with TRBJ2-1, with 8 bases fitting TRBD2. V trimming: 4 bases; J trimming: 7 bases; junction bases outside the gene matches: 19. The CDR3 totals 18 residues. From germline, CDR1 is SGHNT and CDR2 YYREEE (reference sequence). CDR3 sequence: CASSRERELLQRGNEQFF. The CDR3 region has the DNA TGTGCCAGCAGCCGAGAGCGGGAGCTCCTACAACGGGGGAATGAGCAGTTCTTC.

The chain has TRBV15 and TRBJ2-5; no definite D call. Between the trimmed V and J ends, which lost 2 bases and 2 bases, there was a span of 12 bases. The CDR3 sequence is 15 residues long. Germline-derived CDR1 and CDR2 are LNHNV and YYDKDF (reference sequence). The DNA for the CDR3 is TGTGCCACCAGCAGAAGTCGAGCAGATCAAGAGACCCAGTACTTC. Protein sequence: CATSRSRADQETQYF.

V is TRBV6-5 and J is TRBJ1-2; D unresolved. CDR3 length equals 12 residues. The germline gives CDR1 MNHEY, CDR2 SVGAGI. V was clipped by 4 bases and J by 2 bases, with 5 bases between them. The CDR3 coding sequence is TGTGCCAGCAGTTCGGGGAACTATGGCTACACCTTC. Its protein product is CASSSGNYGYTF.

This chain links TRBV29-1 with TRBJ2-7; TRBD1 might be the D (6 bases). Germline-derived CDR1 and CDR2 are SQVTM and ANQGSEA. The CDR3 has 13 amino acids. Trimming shortened V by 6 bases and J by 3 bases, and 15 bases separated the two germline ends. The chain's CDR3 is CSVETDRSYEQYF. DNA of the CDR3: TGCAGCGTCGAGACGGACAGAAGCTACGAGCAGTACTTC.

The J gene is TRBJ2-5, the V gene TRBV20-1; D not certain. The tail of the sequence fits TRBJ2-7 better, so the J call may be wrong. CDR3 length equals 11 residues. Germline CDR1 DFQATT, CDR2 SNEGSKA (reference sequence). For the CDR3, the DNA is TGCAGTGCTAGCCGTACCGACGAGCAGTACTTC. Its translation: CSASRTDEQYF.

The V call is TRBV5-4, the J call TRBJ2-7; D might be TRBD1 (5 bases). The CDR3 sequence is 14 residues long. V lost 4 bases to trimming and J lost 2 bases, with 13 bases between them. Per germline, CDR1 SGHNT and CDR2 YYREEE (reference sequence). This chain's CDR3 is CASSRLDTTYEQYF. The DNA of the CDR3 is TGTGCCAGCAGCCGATTGGACACTACCTACGAGCAGTACTTC.

The genes are TRBV5-3 and TRBJ1-2, with TRBD1 as a possible D gene (5 bases). TRBV5-3 is filed as an ORF, its function uncertain. The CDR3 totals 13 residues. Deletions cut 4 bases from V and 5 bases from J, with 12 bases between. Here the CDR3 reads CARSPRRGYGYTF. DNA for the CDR3: TGTGCCAGAAGCCCACGACGGGGGTATGGCTACACCTTC.

The CDR3 nucleotides read TGTGCCAGCAGCGTTGGGGGAAATGGAGAGACCCAGTACTTC. Amino acids: CASSVGGNGETQYF. The chain joins TRBV9 to TRBJ2-5, with D perhaps matching TRBD1 or TRBD2 (5 bases each). From germline, CDR1 is SGDLS and CDR2 YYNGEE. The V end lost 2 bases, the J end lost 4 bases, and 12 bases lay between the germline ends. This CDR3 has 14 residues.

V gene TRBV11-2 combines with J gene TRBJ2-1, with 7 bases lining up with TRBD2. After removal of 3 bases from V and 8 bases from J, the junction contained 10 bases not matched to a gene. Germline lookup yields CDR1 SGHAT and CDR2 FQNNGV. The CDR3 extends over 15 amino acids. For the CDR3, the DNA is TGTGCCAGCAGCTTCTGGTCGGGAGGACGCGATGAGCAGTTCTTC. This encodes CASSFWSGGRDEQFF.

This chain uses TRBV29-1 with TRBJ1-2, with 7 nucleotides matching TRBD1. The germline V gene has CDR1 SQVTM and CDR2 ANQGSEA. This CDR3 has 14 amino acids. Trimming cost V 7 bases and J 8 bases; bases outside gene matches: 16. The CDR3 nucleotides are TGCAGCGCCGGAGACTCGAGACAGGGCGGAGGCTACACCTTC. Amino acids: CSAGDSRQGGGYTF.

The CDR3 nucleotides read TGTGCCAGCAGTTTATCTGTCGGCCGGGACCAAGAAGAGACCCAGTACTTC. This codes for CASSLSVGRDQEETQYF. The gene calls are TRBV27 and TRBJ2-5; perhaps D is TRBD1 or TRBD2 (5 bases each). V lost 0 bases to trimming and J lost 3 bases, with 17 bases between them. The CDR3 extends over 17 amino acids. The V gene's germline CDR1 is MNHEY and CDR2 SMNVEV (reference sequence).

This clone turned up a few times. The chain carries TRBV6-1 and TRBJ2-3; 9 bases line up with TRBD2. With V trimmed by 8 bases and J by 3 bases, 6 bases remained unmatched. The germline V gene has CDR1 MNHNS and CDR2 SASEGT. The CDR3 is 14 amino acids. The CDR3 loop is CASVAGGWTDTQYF. The CDR3 region has the DNA TGTGCCAGCGTGGCGGGAGGGTGGACAGATACGCAGTATTTT.

The rearrangement joins TRBV9 to TRBJ1-3; tentatively, D is TRBD1 (6 bases). This CDR3 is 16 amino acids long. Germline-derived CDR1 and CDR2 are SGDLS and YYNGEE. V dropped 0 bases and J dropped 2 bases, with 12 bases sitting between them. CDR3 sequence reads: CASSVDRGTAGNTIYF. CDR3 DNA sequence: TGTGCCAGCAGCGTAGATAGGGGGACTGCTGGAAACACCATATATTTT.